What follows are 9 T cell receptor beta chains derived from one specimen sequenced in a study of blood T cell repertoires in COVID-19. Clones were sequenced by immunoSEQ multiplex PCR, and TCRdb holds only the in-frame ones, with some missing. The sample lists 130,000 to 150,000 clones, approximately 81% occurring once. Sample: peripheral blood. These receptors were taken from a human donor in a cohort sampled during active COVID-19.

The V gene is TRBV7-3, the J gene TRBJ2-1, with 8 nucleotides matching TRBD1. V was pared by 4 bases and J by 2 bases, with 7 bases of the junction left unmatched. Germline CDR1 reads SGHTA; CDR2 reads FQGTGA. The CDR3 length is 16 residues. DNA of the CDR3: TGTGCCAGCAGCTCCAGGGGGCAGGCAACCTACAATGAGCAGTTCTTC. Its translation is CASSSRGQATYNEQFF. Together with reference TRBV7-3 and TRBJ2-1, the CDR3 gives the full variable domain: GAGVSQTPSNKVTEKGKYVELRCDPISGHTALYWYRQSLGQGPEFLIYFQGTGAADDSGLPNDRFFAVRPEGSVSTLKIQRTERGDSAVYLCASSSRGQATYNEQFFGPGTRLTVL.

This clone occurred a few times. The chain uses TRBV28 and TRBJ2-7; no reliable D call. Germline V lookup: CDR1 MDHEN, CDR2 SYDVKM. This CDR3 region has 12 residues. Deletions cut 5 bases from V and 3 bases from J, with 8 bases between. The CDR3 DNA sequence: TGTGCCAGCAGTAAACAGCTCTACGAGCAGTACTTC. Translation gives CASSKQLYEQYF.

This clone was counted once. The CDR3: CASSVGWTEETQYF. The CDR3, as DNA: TGTGCCAGCAGCGTAGGTTGGACAGAAGAGACCCAGTACTTC. The rearrangement uses TRBV9 and TRBJ2-5; tentatively, D is TRBD1 (6 bases). CDR3 length equals 14 residues. The V gene lost 0 bases and the J gene lost 3 bases, with 9 bases spanning the gap. Germline V gene data show CDR1 as SGDLS and CDR2 as YYNGEE. The variable domain in full, with the rest retrieved from reference TRBV9 and TRBJ2-5, is DSGVTQTPKHLITATGQRVTLRCSPRSGDLSVYWYQQSLDQGLQFLIQYYNGEERAKGNILERFSAQQFPDLHSELNLSSLELGDSALYFCASSVGWTEETQYFGPGTRLLVL.

The chain couples TRBV9 to TRBJ1-4; 10 nucleotides line up with TRBD1. The CDR3 spans 16 residues. The J segment lost 7 bases and the V segment lost 1 base, leaving 7 bases of the junction unmatched. In germline, CDR1 is SGDLS, CDR2 YYNGEE. CDR3 coding DNA: TGTGCCAGCAGCGTATTCGAGGGGACAGGGGTTGAAAAACTGTTTTTT. Translation: CASSVFEGTGVEKLFF.

The chain has TRBV5-1 and TRBJ1-4; no clear D gene. The CDR3 has 15 residues. Germline V CDR1 and CDR2: SGHRS, YFSETQ. The germline V and J ends were trimmed by 3 bases and 5 bases, with 14 bases remaining between them. The chain's CDR3 is CASSYNSGRNEKLFF. In nucleotides, the CDR3 is TGCGCCAGCAGCTATAATTCAGGCCGCAATGAAAAACTGTTTTTT.

This chain links TRBV29-1 with TRBJ2-7, with TRBD1 matching over 9 bases. The CDR3 totals 15 residues. V shed 7 bases, J shed 3 bases, and the junction held 13 bases outside the gene matches. Per the germline V gene, CDR1 is SQVTM and CDR2 is ANQGSEA. CDR3: CSAKDRGQGSYEQYF. For the CDR3, the DNA is TGCAGCGCCAAGGACCGCGGACAGGGGAGCTACGAGCAGTACTTC.

This rearrangement joins TRBV11-2 to TRBJ2-7, with 12 positions matching TRBD2. CDR3 length equals 16 residues. J gave up 3 bases and V 4 bases, and 7 bases lay outside the gene matches. Germline V CDR1 and CDR2: SGHAT, FQNNGV. CDR3 sequence reads: CASSSRLAGVFYEQYF. The CDR3 coding sequence is TGTGCCAGCAGCTCGCGACTAGCGGGAGTTTTCTACGAGCAGTACTTC.

The rearrangement links TRBV9 to TRBJ2-1; D perhaps matches TRBD2 (6 bases). Germline V gene lookup returns CDR1 SGDLS and CDR2 YYNGEE. V lost 2 bases, J lost 7 bases, and 19 bases lay in between. CDR3 length: 16 residues. The CDR3 DNA is TGTGCCAGCAGCGTTTCGCGTCGTGGGACTGAGAATGAGCAGTTCTTC. It specifies CASSVSRRGTENEQFF.

The chain combines TRBV19 with TRBJ1-2; D gene uncertain. CDR3 size: 13 residues. Trimming removed 7 bases from V and 2 bases from J, with 11 bases in between. Germline loops: CDR1 LNHDA, CDR2 SQIVND (reference sequence). CDR3 in DNA: TGTGCCAGTACCAAAGACAACAACTATGGCTACACCTTC. Its protein is CASTKDNNYGYTF.